This is a list of T cell receptor beta chains from one sample in a study of cytomegalovirus exposure and HLA in healthy donors. Sequencing was performed with immunoSEQ multiplex PCR; in TCRdb, only in-frame clones are kept and a portion is missing. This table lists 60,000 to 90,000 clones. The specimen sequenced was PBMCs. The receptor set was obtained from a woman aged 40-49 years in good health and CMV-seropositive. CDR3s leave out the opening cysteine and the closing phenylalanine or tryptophan.

cdr3_aa cdr3_length j_call v_call
ASSQDWLGQLPNYGYT 16 TRBJ1-2 TRBV4-3
ASGEAGPTYEQY 12 TRBJ2-7 TRBV19
ASSDSRNQGRNNEQF 15 TRBJ2-1 TRBV10-1
AISEPAGGSYNEQF 14 TRBJ2-1 TRBV10-3
AISEGGEETQY 11 TRBJ2-5 TRBV10-3
ASSLLAGADTQY 12 TRBJ2-3 TRBV27
ASSATGENQPQH 12 TRBJ1-5 TRBV7-2
ASSQSRGIEQF 11 TRBJ2-1 TRBV4-2
ASSESLAGASGDEQF 15 TRBJ2-1 TRBV2
SVGVAGVETQY 11 TRBJ2-5 TRBV29-1
ASSPRQMMNTEAF 13 TRBJ1-1 TRBV18
ATQIARGTDTQY 12 TRBJ2-3 TRBV19
ASSATGTGFYGYT 13 TRBJ1-2 TRBV6-4
ASSSTGTGVEQY 12 TRBJ2-7 TRBV5-1
ASSSGGSACTGELF 14 TRBJ2-2 TRBV21-1
ASSLVRMTGVNTEAF 15 TRBJ1-1 TRBV5-4
ASSWTGGVTYEQY 13 TRBJ2-7 TRBV7-2
ASSGDRSSGNTIY 13 TRBJ1-3 TRBV11-2
ASSQDGGRKETQY 13 TRBJ2-5 TRBV4-2
ASGRLGTEAF 10 TRBJ1-1 TRBV27
ASSGPGWTNTIY 12 TRBJ1-3 TRBV6-1
ASIQAPGMNTEAF 13 TRBJ1-1 TRBV4-1
ASSPWSQGDTEAF 13 TRBJ1-1 TRBV5-8
ASRGPGWSNEQF 12 TRBJ2-1 TRBV7-3
ASSSGSLAGGPNEQF 15 TRBJ2-1 TRBV13
ASRVDSHQVEKLF 13 TRBJ1-4 TRBV6-1
ASSEGRVYGYT 11 TRBJ1-2 TRBV6-1
ASSLIASADTQY 12 TRBJ2-3 TRBV5-4
ASSPGPGREEKLF 13 TRBJ1-4 TRBV4-1
ASFPGAMNTEAF 12 TRBJ1-1 TRBV5-1
ASSHPRVEGHYGYT 14 TRBJ1-2 TRBV5-6
ASSQQTSGTDTQY 13 TRBJ2-3 TRBV4-2
ASSLGWGLHTIY 12 TRBJ1-3 TRBV7-4